This TCR beta chain was profiled in a study of control samples from healthy donors and cancer patients. Assay used: immunoSEQ multiplex PCR; TCRdb lists only in-frame clones, some missing. The sample lists 95,000 to 100,000 clones; around 89% were seen once. The ends lost 6 bases at V and 2 bases at J; junction bases unmatched: 5. From germline, CDR1 is SGHRS and CDR2 YFSETQ. The CDR3 length is 14 residues. The rearrangement uses TRBV5-1 and TRBJ1-5; 7 bases match TRBD1. The sample taken for sequencing was blood. The origin of this receptor is a man aged 25 to 40 in good health. CDR3 loop: CASKQGLGNQPQHF. The CDR3 DNA reads as TGCGCCAGCAAACAGGGGCTAGGCAATCAGCCCCAGCATTTT.